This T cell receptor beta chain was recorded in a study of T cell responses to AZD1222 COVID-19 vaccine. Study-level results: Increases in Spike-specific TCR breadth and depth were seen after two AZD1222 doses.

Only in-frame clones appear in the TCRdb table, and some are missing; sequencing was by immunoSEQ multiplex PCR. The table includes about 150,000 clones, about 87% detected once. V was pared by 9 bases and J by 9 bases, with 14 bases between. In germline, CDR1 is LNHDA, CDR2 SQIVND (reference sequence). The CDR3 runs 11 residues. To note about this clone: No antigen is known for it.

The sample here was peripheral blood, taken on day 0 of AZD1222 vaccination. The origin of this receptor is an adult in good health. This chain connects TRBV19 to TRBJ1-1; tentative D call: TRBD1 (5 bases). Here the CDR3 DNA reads TGTGCCAGCTACAAACTGGGGCAAGCTTTCTTT. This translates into CASYKLGQAFF.